These 30 T cell receptor beta chains originate from one sample sequenced in a study of T-cell reconstitution after alpha-beta-depleted transplantation in children. Study results and limitations: Hyperexpanded clones declined; after one year, newly produced T cells mostly supplied diversity.

Unique molecular identifiers were built into the TCRbeta library. MiXCR, applied by TCRdb to the PCR reads, yields one record per CDR3 protein. The sample holds fewer than 350,000 distinct CDR3 sequences, over 7% seen once. No antigen has been assigned to these receptors. The specimen was peripheral blood, collected 360 days after TCRalphabeta/CD19-depleted stem cell transplant. These receptors came from a female patient between 2 and 15 years old who had a stem cell transplant for Fanconi anemia, so the T cells may come from the graft donor.

This clonotype has a count of ten or more. CDR3 bases: TGCAGTGCCGGGACTAGCGACACCGGGGAGCTGTTTTTT. Its translation: CSAGTSDTGELFF. The J gene is TRBJ2-2, the V gene TRBV20-1; 10 bases fit TRBD2. CDR1 and CDR2 from the germline V gene are DFQATT and SNEGSKA (reference sequence). The J segment lost 3 bases and the V segment lost 6 bases, leaving 1 base of the junction unmatched. The CDR3 consists of 13 residues.

This clonotype was detected ten times or more. CDR3 loop: CSPSRDGEYNEQFF. CDR3 DNA sequence: TGCAGCCCCAGCCGGGACGGGGAATACAATGAGCAGTTCTTC. The chain combines TRBV29-1 with TRBJ2-1; D might be TRBD1 or TRBD2, each matching 5 bases. The germline V and J ends were trimmed by 8 bases and 4 bases, with 18 bases remaining between them. Germline CDR1 and CDR2: SQVTM and ANQGSEA. CDR3 length equals 14 residues.

This clonotype was seen more than once but under ten times. The chain is built from TRBV28 and TRBJ1-1; D may be TRBD1 (6 bases). The CDR3 covers 12 residues. Germline values: CDR1 MDHEN, CDR2 SYDVKM. The CDR3 DNA reads as TGTGTGGTCCAGGGGATGAACACTGAAGCTTTCTTT. Translating it yields CVVQGMNTEAFF.

This clonotype was counted between two and nine times. V usage is TRBV5-1 and J usage is TRBJ2-5; D is unclear. The V gene lost 4 bases and the J gene lost 4 bases, with 14 bases spanning the gap. The CDR3 contains 14 residues. The germline CDR1 and CDR2 sequences are SGHRS and YFSETQ. CDR3: CASSLEVTPETQYF. The CDR3 DNA is TGCGCCAGCAGCCTCGAGGTTACCCCAGAGACCCAGTACTTC.

This clonotype came up many times. The chain carries TRBV5-6 and TRBJ1-4, with D possibly matching TRBD1 (6 bases). Trimming stripped 4 bases from V and 8 bases from J, with 21 bases between. Per the germline V gene, CDR1 is SGHDT and CDR2 is YYEEEE. The CDR3 length is 16 residues. The CDR3 region is CASSRPRDTAGEKLFF. The CDR3 DNA is TGTGCCAGCAGCCGACCCCGGGACACGGCAGGAGAAAAACTGTTTTTT.

This clonotype was counted between two and nine times. The chain is built from TRBV18 and TRBJ2-2; no definite D call. V lost 9 bases and J 4 bases, leaving 12 bases between the germline ends. This CDR3 comprises 13 residues. Germline CDR1 reads KGHSH; CDR2 reads LQKENI. CDR3 amino acids: CASRPSGTGELFF. CDR3 in DNA: TGTGCCAGTCGACCCTCGGGCACCGGGGAGCTGTTTTTT.

This clonotype has at least ten counts. The chain carries TRBV29-1 and TRBJ1-4, with a possible D match to TRBD1 (6 bases). CDR1 and CDR2 from the germline V gene are SQVTM and ANQGSEA. This CDR3 has 12 residues. The V and J ends lost 7 bases and 5 bases respectively, with 11 bases between them. CDR3 nucleotides: TGCAGCGCGGGACACATAAATGAAAAACTGTTTTTT. As protein: CSAGHINEKLFF. Combining the CDR3 with reference TRBV29-1 and TRBJ1-4 gives the whole variable domain SAVISQKPSRDICQRGTSLTIQCQVDSQVTMMFWYRQQPGQSLTLIATANQGSEATYESGFVIDKFPISRPNLTFSTLTVSNMSPEDSSIYLCSAGHINEKLFFGSGTQLSVL.

This clonotype was counted a few times. This chain links TRBV5-5 with TRBJ1-2, with 7 bases identical to TRBD1. The germline V gene has CDR1 SGHKS and CDR2 YYEKEE (reference sequence). This CDR3 region has 15 residues. V shed 0 bases and J 5 bases; nucleotides not matched to a gene: 7. The CDR3, as DNA: TGTGCCAGCAGCTTGGAGACAGGGTCCCGGTATGGCTACACCTTC. As protein: CASSLETGSRYGYTF.

This clonotype was found many times. This sequence joins TRBV12-5 and TRBJ2-1, with D possibly TRBD1 on 5 matching bases. Germline CDR1 and CDR2: LGHNT and FRNRAP. Trimming took off 2 bases at V and 9 bases at J, with 17 bases between the two ends. The CDR3 totals 15 residues. CDR3 region: CASGLRGFEMGEQFF. CDR3 nucleotides: TGTGCTAGTGGTTTGAGGGGATTCGAGATGGGTGAGCAGTTCTTC.

This clonotype has a count of ten or more. The V and J genes are TRBV5-1 and TRBJ1-2; D gene unclear. V lost 0 bases and J lost 4, with 7 bases in between. This CDR3 has 13 residues. Germline V gene data show CDR1 as SGHRS and CDR2 as YFSETQ. The CDR3 sequence: CASSLELLYGYTF. CDR3 in DNA: TGCGCCAGCAGCTTGGAATTACTCTATGGCTACACCTTC.

This clonotype showed up many times. The chain links TRBV2 to TRBJ1-5; a possible D gene is TRBD1 (5 bases). Trimming left V 0 bases short and J 7 bases short, with 13 bases between. The CDR3 runs 15 residues. Germline V gene sequence: CDR1 SNHLY, CDR2 FYNNEI. The CDR3 protein is CASSEAVGAVQPQHF. As DNA, the CDR3 is TGTGCCAGCAGTGAAGCGGTAGGGGCTGTACAGCCCCAGCATTTT. Full variable domain (remainder filled in from reference TRBV2 and TRBJ1-5): EPEVTQTPSHQVTQMGQEVILRCVPISNHLYFYWYRQILGQKVEFLVSFYNNEISEKSEIFDDQFSVERPDGSNFTLKIRSTKLEDSAMYFCASSEAVGAVQPQHFGDGTRLSIL.

The chain links TRBV14 to TRBJ1-1; 7 nucleotides line up with TRBD1. The V gene's germline CDR1 is SGHDN and CDR2 FVKESK. Trimming took 2 bases from V and 3 from J; bases not matched to a gene: 18. The CDR3 spans 19 residues. The CDR3 loop reads CASSQRSLGTAKWDTEAFF. CDR3 DNA: TGTGCCAGCAGCCAAAGATCCCTCGGGACAGCCAAATGGGACACTGAAGCTTTCTTT.

This clonotype was detected ten times or more. This CDR3 is CAISETQGSAVNNQPQHF. In DNA form, the CDR3 reads TGTGCCATCAGTGAGACCCAGGGTTCGGCGGTAAACAATCAGCCCCAGCATTTT. The chain recombines TRBV10-3 with TRBJ1-5; tentatively, D is TRBD1 (5 bases). Per the germline V gene, CDR1 is ENHRY and CDR2 is SYGVKD. This CDR3 comprises 18 residues. The V end lost 2 bases, the J end lost 3 bases, and 20 bases lay between the germline ends.

This clonotype showed up many times. CDR3 loop: CASSLGPKLGLAGVNEQFF. The CDR3 nucleotides read TGCGCCAGCAGCTTGGGGCCCAAACTAGGACTAGCGGGAGTTAATGAGCAGTTCTTC. V and J are TRBV5-1 and TRBJ2-1; TRBD2 matches 13 bases. CDR1 and CDR2 from the germline V gene are SGHRS and YFSETQ. CDR3 length equals 19 residues. With 0 bases clipped from V and 7 bases from J, the junction kept 13 bases outside the gene matches.

This clonotype was recorded many times. This chain joins TRBV15 and TRBJ1-5; the D gene is possibly TRBD1 (6 bases). The CDR3 covers 14 residues. CDR1 is LNHNV and CDR2 is YYDKDF in the germline V gene (reference sequence). Trimming removed 1 base from V and 6 bases from J, with 10 bases in between. CDR3 in amino acids: CATSRVSGAQPQHF. CDR3 sequence (DNA): TGTGCCACCAGCAGAGTTTCAGGGGCTCAGCCCCAGCATTTT.

This clonotype was recorded many times. Here the CDR3 DNA reads TGTGCCACCAGCAGAGAGACAGGGGGGGCCTACGAGCAGTACTTC. Translating gives CATSRETGGAYEQYF. This chain uses TRBV15 with TRBJ2-7; 9 bases agree with TRBD1. The CDR3 sequence is 15 residues long. Germline V gene sequence: CDR1 LNHNV, CDR2 YYDKDF (reference sequence). V was clipped by 0 bases and J by 2 bases; unmatched bases: 2.

This chain joins TRBV28 and TRBJ2-5; D possibly matches TRBD1 or TRBD2 (5 bases each). The V gene's germline CDR1 is MDHEN and CDR2 SYDVKM. The CDR3 length is 16 residues. The V gene lost 3 bases and the J gene lost 1 base, with 15 bases spanning the gap. The CDR3 DNA reads as TGTGCCAGCAGTTTGAACCGGGACGGTAGCCAAGAGACCCAGTACTTC. Protein product: CASSLNRDGSQETQYF.

In its sample, this clonotype was seen many times. CDR3 sequence (DNA): TGTGCCAGCAGTTACTCGACGCAGTACTCCCAAGATACGCAGTATTTT. Its translation is CASSYSTQYSQDTQYF. The chain combines TRBV6-5 with TRBJ2-3; D remains ambiguous. The CDR3 sequence is 16 residues long. Germline V gene sequence: CDR1 MNHEY, CDR2 SVGAGI. Deletions cut 0 bases from V and 5 bases from J, with 15 bases between.

This clonotype was seen at least ten times. This chain connects TRBV3-1 to TRBJ1-1; possible D gene TRBD1, 5 bases. The V and J ends lost 2 bases and 11 bases respectively, with 18 bases between them. The CDR3 has 14 amino acids. CDR1 is LGHDT, CDR2 YNNKEL, per germline (reference sequence). The CDR3 spells CASSQRRGWGFAFF. CDR3 bases: TGTGCCAGCAGCCAACGGAGGGGCTGGGGTTTCGCTTTCTTT. Variable domain in full (rest from reference TRBV3-1 and TRBJ1-1): DTAVSQTPKYLVTQMGNDKSIKCEQNLGHDTMYWYKQDSKKFLKIMFSYNNKELIINETVPNRFSPKSPDKAHLNLHINSLELGDSAVYFCASSQRRGWGFAFFGQGTRLTVV.

The table lists this clonotype with many counts. The genes are TRBV4-1 and TRBJ2-4; TRBD2 might be the D (5 bases). Germline CDR1 reads MGHRA; CDR2 reads YSYEKL. The length of the CDR3 is 15 residues. V gave up 5 bases and J gave up 0 bases, with 11 bases separating them. In DNA form, the CDR3 reads TGCGCCAGCAGCGAGAGCGGCCTAGCCAAAAACATTCAGTACTTC. Its translation is CASSESGLAKNIQYF.

This clonotype occurred a few times. The chain links TRBV11-2 to TRBJ2-7; possibly TRBD2 for D (7 bases). Germline V gene lookup returns CDR1 SGHAT and CDR2 FQNNGV. This CDR3 is built from 16 residues. The V and J ends lost 1 base and 1 base respectively, with 14 bases between them. CDR3 bases: TGTGCCAGCAGCTTAGTAGTGCGGGGGCCGTCCTACGAGCAGTACTTC. This sequence encodes CASSLVVRGPSYEQYF. The full variable domain, its missing parts supplied by reference TRBV11-2 and TRBJ2-7, is EAGVAQSPRYKIIEKRQSVAFWCNPISGHATLYWYQQILGQGPKLLIQFQNNGVVDDSQLPKDRFSAERLKGVDSTLKIQPAKLEDSAVYLCASSLVVRGPSYEQYFGPGTRLTVT.

This clonotype has a count of ten or more. The V call is TRBV4-2, the J call TRBJ1-6; D is undetermined. Germline CDR1 and CDR2: LGHNA and YNFKEQ. The CDR3 has 14 residues. V lost 2 bases, J lost 9 bases, and 11 bases lay in between. The CDR3 loop reads CASSQHLSISPLHF. CDR3 DNA: TGTGCCAGCAGCCAACACCTCTCCATTTCACCCCTCCACTTT.

This clonotype showed up just a few times. V usage is TRBV10-3 and J usage is TRBJ2-7; D not certain. This CDR3 contains 11 residues. The germline V and J ends were trimmed by 5 bases and 3 bases, with 5 bases remaining between them. CDR1 is ENHRY, CDR2 SYGVKD, per germline. Written as DNA, the CDR3 is TGTGCCATCAGTTCCTACTACGAGCAGTACTTC. Amino acid sequence: CAISSYYEQYF.

This clonotype was counted ten times or more. V is TRBV12-3 or TRBV12-4 and J is TRBJ1-1; no firm D call. Trimming stripped 1 base from V and 0 bases from J, with 9 bases between. This CDR3 is built from 15 residues. CDR3 sequence (DNA): TGTGCCAGCAGTTTAGTTGGCGGCCTGAACACTGAAGCTTTCTTT. Its translation: CASSLVGGLNTEAFF.

This clonotype was counted many times. This chain uses TRBV12-3 or TRBV12-4 with TRBJ2-3; D unresolved. Trimming cost V 6 bases and J 3 bases, with 19 bases left between them. This CDR3 is 16 amino acids long. CDR3 DNA sequence: TGTGCCAGCAGGCTCATCCCCCTCGTGGCGACAGATACGCAGTATTTT. Translated: CASRLIPLVATDTQYF.

This clonotype was observed a handful of times. The V gene is TRBV9, the J gene TRBJ1-6; no firm D call. Germline lookup yields CDR1 SGDLS and CDR2 YYNGEE. The CDR3 spans 15 residues. V dropped 0 bases and J dropped 6 bases, with 10 bases sitting between them. As DNA, the CDR3 is TGTGCCAGCAGCGTAGGGGTTTTGGGTAATTCACCCCTCCACTTT. Amino acid sequence: CASSVGVLGNSPLHF.

This clonotype was picked up many times. This chain uses TRBV20-1 with TRBJ2-1, with D maybe TRBD2 (6 bases). This CDR3 spans 14 amino acids. With 5 bases removed from V and 2 bases from J, the gap between germline ends came to 13 bases. Germline CDR1 and CDR2: DFQATT and SNEGSKA (reference sequence). The CDR3 coding sequence is TGCAGTGCTCGCCGGGACTTAGCCTACAATGAGCAGTTCTTC. Its protein product is CSARRDLAYNEQFF.

In its sample, this clonotype was seen many times. The chain employs TRBV20-1 and TRBJ2-7, with TRBD2 as a possible D gene (6 bases). CDR3 length: 12 residues. From germline, CDR1 is DFQATT and CDR2 SNEGSKA (reference sequence). Trimming left V 3 bases short and J 3 bases short, with 9 bases between. The CDR3 reads CSARGRFYEQYF. Written as DNA, the CDR3 is TGCAGTGCTAGGGGGAGGTTCTACGAGCAGTACTTC.

V usage is TRBV20-1 and J usage is TRBJ1-3; tentatively, D is TRBD1 (5 bases). Germline values: CDR1 DFQATT, CDR2 SNEGSKA (reference sequence). The CDR3 extends over 13 amino acids. The V end lost 4 bases, the J end lost 4 bases, and 11 bases lay between the germline ends. The CDR3 sequence is CSAIRDGGNTIYF. Written as DNA, the CDR3 is TGCAGTGCTATCCGGGACGGCGGAAACACCATATATTTT.

This clonotype was detected only a few times. J is TRBJ2-7 and V is TRBV7-9; tentative D call: TRBD1 (6 bases). The CDR3 totals 16 residues. V was cut by 4 bases and J by 1 base, with 17 bases left in between. CDR1 is SEHNR and CDR2 is FQNEAQ in the germline V gene (reference sequence). CDR3 amino acids: CASSSPPIGGSYEQYF. For the CDR3, the DNA is TGTGCCAGCAGCTCCCCCCCGATAGGGGGTTCCTACGAGCAGTACTTC.